A single T cell receptor beta chain is shown here with its context. Its antigen remains unidentified. Libraries were made from TCR beta cDNA, and they carried unique molecular identifiers. Input populations of roughly 1 to 11 million T cells gave rise to a few hundred thousand cDNA molecules. TCRdb recomputed calls from the PCR reads with MiXCR, one row per CDR3 protein. The sample carries around 770,000 distinct CDR3 sequences, about 43% recorded once. The data derive from a study of post-analysis software for immune sequencing data. Study-level results: By F measure, strong co-clustering occurred among samples prepared in the same batch. There was significantly lower normalized Chao1 diversity in multiple sclerosis patients than in controls.

Sequenced: blood. The receptor's source is a girl aged 5-17 years with multiple sclerosis.

As DNA, the CDR3 is TGTGCCAGCGCTGACGGGCCAGCGGGAGCAGGAGATACGCAGTATTTT. Its translation is CASADGPAGAGDTQYF. The chain has TRBV6-5 and TRBJ2-3; 8 nucleotides align to TRBD2. The CDR3 totals 16 residues. The trim removed 8 bases at V and 5 bases at J, leaving 15 bases unmatched. Germline-derived CDR1 and CDR2 are MNHEY and SVGAGI.